This T cell receptor beta chain was sequenced during a study of regulatory T cells in long-lasting Graves disease. Time point meaning: newly diagnosed GD, antithyroid drugs for less than 3 months. PBMC-derived RNA was used for the TCR library. CDR3 regions were amplified by Arm-PCR using iRepertoire HTBI primers to build TCR beta libraries. TCRdb redid the calling of the multiplex PCR reads with MiXCR, one entry per CDR3 protein. Of 400,000 to 550,000 distinct CDR3 sequences in the sample, 15% are singletons; the top ten hold about a sixth. The same data also contributed to another study, on T cells in Graves' hyperthyroidism and ophthalmopathy.

The sequence was obtained from a woman aged 25 to 45 with Graves disease. The source material was peripheral blood mononuclear cells (PBMCs), sampled at new diagnosis, from a patient treated with antithyroid drugs.

CDR3 bases: TGCAGTGCTAGGACCGGGACTAGCGATTATGAGCAGTTCTTC. Its translation: CSARTGTSDYEQFF. The J gene is TRBJ2-1, the V gene TRBV20-1, with 10 bases matching TRBD2. In germline, CDR1 is DFQATT, CDR2 SNEGSKA (reference sequence). V lost 3 bases, J lost 8 bases, and 7 bases stayed unmatched. CDR3 length equals 14 residues.